The rows below give T cell receptor beta chains drawn from one sample of a study of blood T cell repertoires in COVID-19. The data were produced by immunoSEQ multiplex PCR, yet TCRdb's version contains in-frame clones alone and is incomplete. The sample lists about 310,000 clones; just under 90% were seen once. Material: PBMCs or T cells enriched from blood (not recorded which). Receptors originate from a woman aged 25 to 45 who had recovered from COVID-19. Each CDR3 is given with its conserved first and last residue. Each record gives: D gene, V gene, clone size, J gene, CDR3 length, CDR3 DNA, CDR3 protein. A D gene is named only where the DNA matches it firmly. Size values are once, few and many counts, or a class for expanded clones, and some rows have none.

d_call: -
v_call: TRBV5-4
clone_size: -
j_call: TRBJ1-1
cdr3_length: 15
cdr3_nt: TGTGCCAGCAGCTTGAAACAGGGTGTGAACACTGAAGCTTTCTTT
cdr3_aa: CASSLKQGVNTEAFF

d_call: -
v_call: TRBV6-5
clone_size: -
j_call: TRBJ1-4
cdr3_length: 15
cdr3_nt: TGTGCCAACGAAGAGGTTGGCGCAACTAATGAAAAACTGTTTTTT
cdr3_aa: CANEEVGATNEKLFF

d_call: -
v_call: TRBV7-3
clone_size: -
j_call: TRBJ2-2
cdr3_length: 16
cdr3_nt: TGTGCCAGCAGCTTAACGGGACTTTCTAACACCGGGGAGCTGTTTTTT
cdr3_aa: CASSLTGLSNTGELFF

d_call: TRBD1
v_call: TRBV9
clone_size: once
j_call: TRBJ2-7
cdr3_length: 17
cdr3_nt: TGTGCCAGCAGCGTCAACCCCGGGACAGGGGGCTCAGGCGAGCAGTACTTC
cdr3_aa: CASSVNPGTGGSGEQYF

d_call: TRBD1
v_call: TRBV28
clone_size: -
j_call: TRBJ1-2
cdr3_length: 13
cdr3_nt: TGTGCCAGCAGCACCGGGACAGCTTATGGCTACACCTTC
cdr3_aa: CASSTGTAYGYTF

d_call: -
v_call: TRBV7-9
clone_size: -
j_call: TRBJ2-1
cdr3_length: 16
cdr3_nt: TGTGCCAGCAGCCCAAATAGCGGCGATTCCTACAATGAGCAGTTCTTC
cdr3_aa: CASSPNSGDSYNEQFF

d_call: -
v_call: TRBV7-9
clone_size: once
j_call: TRBJ2-1
cdr3_length: 12
cdr3_nt: TGTGCCAGCAGCTTCCCCCTTAATGAGCAGTTCTTC
cdr3_aa: CASSFPLNEQFF

d_call: -
v_call: TRBV21-1
clone_size: -
j_call: TRBJ1-2
cdr3_length: 14
cdr3_nt: TGTGCCAGCAGCAAAGCCGGGACTAGCTATGGCTACACCTTC
cdr3_aa: CASSKAGTSYGYTF

d_call: TRBD1
v_call: TRBV29-1
clone_size: -
j_call: TRBJ2-3
cdr3_length: 14
cdr3_nt: TGCAGCGTACGGACAGGGAGTAGCACAGATACGCAGTATTTT
cdr3_aa: CSVRTGSSTDTQYF

d_call: -
v_call: TRBV6-5
clone_size: -
j_call: TRBJ1-1
cdr3_length: 14
cdr3_nt: TGTGCCATCCGATCTTCAGTCTTTATAACTGAAGCTTTCTTT
cdr3_aa: CAIRSSVFITEAFF

d_call: TRBD2
v_call: TRBV27
clone_size: -
j_call: TRBJ2-7
cdr3_length: 14
cdr3_nt: TGTGCCAGCAGTTTGATTAGCGGGACCTACGAGCAGTACTTC
cdr3_aa: CASSLISGTYEQYF